This TCR beta chain was profiled in a study of CD8+CD57+ T cells in acquired aplastic anemia. Study-level information: The DNA of sorted CD4+ and CD8+ cells averaged roughly 3.2 ug. Study-wide findings and caveats: Patients and controls had in common twenty-nine CD8+ CDR3 sequences. CD8+ Simpson's diversity in patients was not significantly different from that in controls.

Using genomic DNA as the template, TCR beta VDJ and CDR3 profiling was carried out. Using its own MiXCR run on the reads, TCRdb lists one record per CDR3 protein. The sample consists of approximately 470,000 distinct CDR3 sequences, approximately 33% of them appearing once. In this sample, this clonotype turned up many times. The antigen is unknown. CD8+CD57+ cell expansion had been shown by flow cytometry in patients chosen for sequencing. All participating patients were living with severe acquired aplastic anemia. The source is a human donor with aplastic anemia. The specimen was sorted CD4+, CD8+, or CD8+CD57+ T cells (not recorded which) from PBMCs.

CDR3 DNA: TGCAGCGTTGAAACCGGACAGGGGGCGCACGGCTACACCTTC. This codes for CSVETGQGAHGYTF. The chain links TRBV29-1 to TRBJ1-2; 11 bases are a match to TRBD1. V was clipped by 2 bases and J by 8 bases; unmatched bases: 7. CDR1 and CDR2 (germline): SQVTM, ANQGSEA. The CDR3 runs 14 residues.